This TCR beta chain emerged from a study of blood T cell repertoires in COVID-19. Germline lookup yields CDR1 MNHEY and CDR2 SVGAGI. The ends lost 7 bases at V and 7 bases at J; junction bases unmatched: 11. This CDR3 comprises 15 residues. Produced via immunoSEQ multiplex PCR; TCRdb's table is partial and in-frame only. This sample carries approximately 210,000 clones, 80% to 90% of them seen once, and the ten largest clones take 1.4% to 1.5%. The gene calls are TRBV6-5 and TRBJ2-5, with 11 bases fitting TRBD2. The sequencing input was peripheral blood. This clonotype was obtained from a man aged 18 to 29 with active or convalescent COVID-19. This CDR3 is CASTQTSGVLGTQYF. DNA of the CDR3: TGTGCCAGCACCCAGACTAGCGGGGTTCTTGGGACCCAGTACTTC.